This TCR beta chain was retrieved from a study of T cells in Graves' hyperthyroidism and ophthalmopathy. This clonotype was detected many times. Germline values: CDR1 MNHNS, CDR2 SASEGT. Trimming removed 6 bases at V and 6 bases at J, with 24 bases between. The CDR3 runs to 17 residues. RNA transcripts gave rise to amplified TCR beta CDR3 regions. RT-PCR in the first round (using the HTBI primer set) targeted the TCR CDR3. Each CDR3 protein gets one entry after TCRdb re-called the multiplex PCR reads with MiXCR. The table has over 350,000 distinct CDR3 sequences, 14% to 15% seen once. This sequence originates from a man younger than 35 with Graves' ophthalmopathy. Sequencing was performed on blood. The V call is TRBV6-1, the J call TRBJ2-4; TRBD1 might be the D (5 bases). Written as DNA, the CDR3 is TGTGCCAGCAGCCGCACCCTAACTTTCGGACACCTAAACATTCAGTACTTC. It encodes CASSRTLTFGHLNIQYF.